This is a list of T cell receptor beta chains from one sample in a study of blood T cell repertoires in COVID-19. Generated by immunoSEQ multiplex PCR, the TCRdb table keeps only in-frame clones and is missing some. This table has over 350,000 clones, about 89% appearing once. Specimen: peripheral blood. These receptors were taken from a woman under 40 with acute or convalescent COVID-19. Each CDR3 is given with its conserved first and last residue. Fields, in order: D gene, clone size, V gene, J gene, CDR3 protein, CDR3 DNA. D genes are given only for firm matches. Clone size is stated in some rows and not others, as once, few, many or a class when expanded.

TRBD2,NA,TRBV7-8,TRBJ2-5,CASSLIGLAVETQYF,TGTGCCAGCAGCTTGATCGGACTAGCGGTTGAGACCCAGTACTTC
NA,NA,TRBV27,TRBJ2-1,CASSLWGGRSQFF,TGTGCCAGCAGTTTGTGGGGGGGGCGTAGCCAGTTCTTC
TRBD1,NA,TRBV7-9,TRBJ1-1,CASRGDRGDTEAFF,TGTGCCAGCAGAGGGGACAGGGGAGATACTGAAGCTTTCTTT
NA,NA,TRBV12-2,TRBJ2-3,CASRLPECRQGVIHTDTQYF,TGTGCAAGTCGCTTACCCGAGTGCCGACAGGGGGTTATTCACACAGATACGCAGTATTTT
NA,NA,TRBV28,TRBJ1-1,CASIEGRAGNTEAFF,TGTGCCAGCATCGAGGGAAGGGCGGGGAACACTGAAGCTTTCTTT
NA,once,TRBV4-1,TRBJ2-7,CASSPVQRVRYEQYF,TGCGCCAGCAGCCCAGTGCAGAGGGTTCGTTACGAGCAGTACTTC
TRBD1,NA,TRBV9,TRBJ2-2,CASSVTGTGGVGELFF,TGTGCCAGCAGCGTAACCGGGACAGGTGGTGTTGGGGAGCTGTTTTTT
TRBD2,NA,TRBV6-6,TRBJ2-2,CASLRGGNTGELFF,TGTGCCAGCCTACGGGGGGGGAACACCGGGGAGCTGTTTTTT
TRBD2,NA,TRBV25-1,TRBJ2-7,CASSESSGGKYEQYF,TGTGCCAGCAGTGAATCCAGCGGGGGGAAATACGAGCAGTACTTC
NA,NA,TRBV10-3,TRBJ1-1,CATKTQGTDGTEAFF,TGTGCCACCAAAACCCAGGGGACGGACGGCACTGAAGCTTTCTTT
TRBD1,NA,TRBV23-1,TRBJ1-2,CASSQTDRQGRWYGYTF,TGCGCCAGCAGTCAAACCGACAGACAGGGGAGATGGTATGGCTACACCTTC
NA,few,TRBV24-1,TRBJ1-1,CATSDLGRYEAFF,TGTGCCACCAGTGATTTAGGCAGGTATGAAGCTTTCTTT
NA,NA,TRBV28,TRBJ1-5,CASRVLGQPQHF,TGTGCCAGCCGGGTATTGGGTCAGCCCCAGCATTTT